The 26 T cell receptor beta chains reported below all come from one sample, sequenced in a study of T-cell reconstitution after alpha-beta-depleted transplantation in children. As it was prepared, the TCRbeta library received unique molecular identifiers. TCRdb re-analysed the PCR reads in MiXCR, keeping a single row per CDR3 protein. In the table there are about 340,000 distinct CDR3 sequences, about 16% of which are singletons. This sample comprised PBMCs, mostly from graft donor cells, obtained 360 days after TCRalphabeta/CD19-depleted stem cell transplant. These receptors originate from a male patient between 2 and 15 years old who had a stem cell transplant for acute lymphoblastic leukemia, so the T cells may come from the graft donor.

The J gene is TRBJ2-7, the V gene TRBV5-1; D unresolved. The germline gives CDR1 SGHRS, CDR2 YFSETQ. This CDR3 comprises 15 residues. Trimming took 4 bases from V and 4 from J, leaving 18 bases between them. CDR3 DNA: TGCGCCAGCAGCGCCGGGTTCCAGGTTGGGTACGAGCAGTACTTC. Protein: CASSAGFQVGYEQYF.

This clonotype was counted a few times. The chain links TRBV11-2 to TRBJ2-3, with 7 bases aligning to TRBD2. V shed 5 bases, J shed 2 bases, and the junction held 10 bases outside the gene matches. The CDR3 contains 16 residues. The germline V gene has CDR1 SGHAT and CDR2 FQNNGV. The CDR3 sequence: CASSLPPGLFTDTQYF. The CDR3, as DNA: TGTGCCAGCAGCCTACCGCCGGGACTATTCACAGATACGCAGTATTTT.

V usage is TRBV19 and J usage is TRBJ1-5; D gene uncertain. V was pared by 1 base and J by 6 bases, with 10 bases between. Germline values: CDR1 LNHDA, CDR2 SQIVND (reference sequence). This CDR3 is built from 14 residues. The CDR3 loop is CASSIGTDSQPQHF. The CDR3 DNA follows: TGTGCCAGTAGTATAGGGACCGACTCTCAGCCCCAGCATTTT.

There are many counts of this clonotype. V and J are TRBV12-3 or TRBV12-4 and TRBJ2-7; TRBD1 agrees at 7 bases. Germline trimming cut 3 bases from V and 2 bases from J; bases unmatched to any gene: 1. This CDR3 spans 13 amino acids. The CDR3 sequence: CASSFGTAYEQYF. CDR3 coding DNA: TGTGCCAGCAGTTTCGGGACAGCCTACGAGCAGTACTTC.

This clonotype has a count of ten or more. The CDR3 DNA sequence: TGTGCCAGCAGCTTAGGCCAGGGATACGCTGAAGCTTTCTTT. It translates to CASSLGQGYAEAFF. This chain joins TRBV7-2 and TRBJ1-1, with D possibly being TRBD1 (5 bases). Per the germline V gene, CDR1 is SGHTA and CDR2 is FQGNSA. The CDR3 contains 14 residues. V lost 1 base and J 6 bases, leaving 12 bases between the germline ends.

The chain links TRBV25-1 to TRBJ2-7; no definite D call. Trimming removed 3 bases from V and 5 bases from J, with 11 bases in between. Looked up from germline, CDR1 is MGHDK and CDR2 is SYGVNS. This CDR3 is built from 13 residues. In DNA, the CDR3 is TGTGCCAGCAGTGAGGCGGATCAAAACGAGCAGTACTTC. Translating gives CASSEADQNEQYF.

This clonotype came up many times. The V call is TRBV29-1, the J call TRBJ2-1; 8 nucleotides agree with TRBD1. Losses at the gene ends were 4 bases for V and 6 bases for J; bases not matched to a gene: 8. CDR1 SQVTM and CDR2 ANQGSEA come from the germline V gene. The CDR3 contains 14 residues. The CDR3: CSVAQIDRGNEQFF. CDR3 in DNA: TGCAGCGTTGCCCAAATTGACAGGGGCAATGAGCAGTTCTTC.

CDR3 nucleotide sequence: TGTGCCAGCAGCTTAGAGACTTCCAATGAGCAGTTCTTC. Its translation is CASSLETSNEQFF. The chain employs TRBV7-8 and TRBJ2-1; D call uncertain. CDR3 length: 13 amino acids. V was pared by 1 base and J by 6 bases, with 7 bases between. The germline V gene encodes CDR1 SGHVS and CDR2 FQNEAQ.

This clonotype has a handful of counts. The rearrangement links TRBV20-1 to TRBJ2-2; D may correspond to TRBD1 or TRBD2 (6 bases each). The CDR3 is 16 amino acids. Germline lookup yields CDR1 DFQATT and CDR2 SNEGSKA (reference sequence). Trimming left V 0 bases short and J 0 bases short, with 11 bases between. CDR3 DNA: TGCAGTGCTAGAGATACGGGGGCCGCGAACACCGGGGAGCTGTTTTTT. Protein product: CSARDTGAANTGELFF.

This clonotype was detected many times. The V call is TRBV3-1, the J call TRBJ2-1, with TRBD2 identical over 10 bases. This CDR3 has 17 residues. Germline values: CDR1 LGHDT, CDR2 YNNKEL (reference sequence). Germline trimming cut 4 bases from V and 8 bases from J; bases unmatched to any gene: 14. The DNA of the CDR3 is TGTGCCAGCAGCCCACCCCGAGCGGGAGGGCCGAGTCATGAGCAGTTCTTC. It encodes CASSPPRAGGPSHEQFF.

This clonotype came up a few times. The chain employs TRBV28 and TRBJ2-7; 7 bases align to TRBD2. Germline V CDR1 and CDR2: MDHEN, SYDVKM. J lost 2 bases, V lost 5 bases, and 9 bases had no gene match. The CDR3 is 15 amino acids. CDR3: CASSPFSGRAYEQYF. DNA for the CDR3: TGTGCCAGCAGTCCCTTTAGCGGGCGAGCCTACGAGCAGTACTTC.

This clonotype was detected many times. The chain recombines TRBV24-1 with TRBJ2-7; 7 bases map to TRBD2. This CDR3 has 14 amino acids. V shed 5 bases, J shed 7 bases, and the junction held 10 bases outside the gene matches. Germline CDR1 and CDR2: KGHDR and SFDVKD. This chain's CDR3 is CATSGDSGGKEQYF. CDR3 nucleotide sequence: TGTGCCACCAGTGGGGACTCGGGAGGAAAAGAGCAGTACTTC.

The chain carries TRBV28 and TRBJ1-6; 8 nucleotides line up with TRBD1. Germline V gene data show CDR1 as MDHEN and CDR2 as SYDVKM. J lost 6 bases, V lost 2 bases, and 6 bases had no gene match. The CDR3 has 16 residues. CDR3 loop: CASSLLRDRPNSPLHF. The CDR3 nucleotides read TGTGCCAGCAGTTTACTCCGGGACAGGCCTAATTCACCCCTCCACTTT.

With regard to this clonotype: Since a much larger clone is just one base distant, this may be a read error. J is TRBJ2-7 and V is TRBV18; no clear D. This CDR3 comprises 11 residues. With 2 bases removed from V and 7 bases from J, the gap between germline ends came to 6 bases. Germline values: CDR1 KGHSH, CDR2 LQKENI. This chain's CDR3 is CASSPGKEQYF. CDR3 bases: TGTGCCAGCTCACCAGGGAAGGAGCAGTACTTC. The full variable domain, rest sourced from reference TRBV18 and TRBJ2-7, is NAGVMQNPRHLVRRRGQEARLRCSPMKGHSHVYWYRQLPEEGLKFMVYLQKENIIDESGMPKERFSAEFPKEGPSILRIQQVVRGDSAAYFCASSPGKEQYFGPGTRLTVT.

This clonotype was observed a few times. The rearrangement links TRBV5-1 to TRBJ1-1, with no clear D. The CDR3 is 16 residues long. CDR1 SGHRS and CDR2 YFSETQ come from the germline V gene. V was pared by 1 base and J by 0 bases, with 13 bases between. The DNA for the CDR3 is TGCGCCAGCAGCTTGAGTCGGTTAGGGATGAACACTGAAGCTTTCTTT. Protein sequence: CASSLSRLGMNTEAFF.

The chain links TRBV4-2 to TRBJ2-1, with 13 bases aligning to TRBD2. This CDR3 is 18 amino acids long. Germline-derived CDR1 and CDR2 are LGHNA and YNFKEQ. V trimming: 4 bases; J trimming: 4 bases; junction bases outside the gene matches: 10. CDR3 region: CASSPLWTSGSSYNEQFF. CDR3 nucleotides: TGTGCCAGCAGCCCGTTGTGGACTAGCGGGAGTTCGTACAATGAGCAGTTCTTC.

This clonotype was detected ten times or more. The CDR3 region has the DNA TGCGCCAGCTTCCCGGGAGGTGGCTCCTACAATGAGCAGTTCTTC. As protein: CASFPGGGSYNEQFF. The chain couples TRBV5-1 to TRBJ2-1; 7 bases agree with TRBD2. This CDR3 region has 15 residues. Trimming removed 7 bases from V and 0 bases from J; junction bases left unmatched: 7. CDR1 SGHRS and CDR2 YFSETQ come from the germline V gene.

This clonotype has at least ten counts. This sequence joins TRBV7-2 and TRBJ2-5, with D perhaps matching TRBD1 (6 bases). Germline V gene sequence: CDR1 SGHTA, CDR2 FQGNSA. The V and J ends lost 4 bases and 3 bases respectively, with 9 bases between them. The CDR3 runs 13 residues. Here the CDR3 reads CASSSYREETQYF. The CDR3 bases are TGTGCCAGCAGCTCATACAGGGAAGAGACCCAGTACTTC. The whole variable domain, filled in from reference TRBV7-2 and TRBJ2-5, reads GAGVSQSPSNKVTEKGKDVELRCDPISGHTALYWYRQSLGQGLEFLIYFQGNSAPDKSGLPSDRFSAERTGGSVSTLTIQRTQQEDSAVYLCASSSYREETQYFGPGTRLLVL.

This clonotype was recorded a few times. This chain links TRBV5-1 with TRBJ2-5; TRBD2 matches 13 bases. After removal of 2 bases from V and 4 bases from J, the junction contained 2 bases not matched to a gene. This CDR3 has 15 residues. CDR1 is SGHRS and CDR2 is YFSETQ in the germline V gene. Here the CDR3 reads CASSFRLAGGETQYF. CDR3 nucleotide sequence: TGCGCCAGCAGCTTCCGACTAGCGGGAGGAGAGACCCAGTACTTC.

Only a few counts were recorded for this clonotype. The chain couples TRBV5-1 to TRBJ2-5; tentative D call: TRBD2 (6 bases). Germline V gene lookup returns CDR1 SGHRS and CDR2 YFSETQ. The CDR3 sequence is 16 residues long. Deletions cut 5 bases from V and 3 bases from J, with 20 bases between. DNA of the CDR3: TGCGCCAGCAGGGGGATAGCGGTAGTGAGCGAAGAGACCCAGTACTTC. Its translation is CASRGIAVVSEETQYF.

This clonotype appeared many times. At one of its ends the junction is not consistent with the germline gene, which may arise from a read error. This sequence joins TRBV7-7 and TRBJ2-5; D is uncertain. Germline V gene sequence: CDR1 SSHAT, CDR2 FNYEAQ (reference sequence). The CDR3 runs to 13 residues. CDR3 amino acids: CASSLTTGETQYF. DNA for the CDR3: TGTGCTAGCAGCCTAACTACCGGGGAGACCCAGTACTTC.

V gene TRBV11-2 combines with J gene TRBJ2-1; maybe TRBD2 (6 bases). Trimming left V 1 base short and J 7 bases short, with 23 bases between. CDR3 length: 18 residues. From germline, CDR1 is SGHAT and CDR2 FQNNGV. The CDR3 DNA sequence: TGTGCCAGCAGCTTAGGTCGGTATTTTGTGGGACTCTTAAATGAGCAGTTCTTC. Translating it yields CASSLGRYFVGLLNEQFF.

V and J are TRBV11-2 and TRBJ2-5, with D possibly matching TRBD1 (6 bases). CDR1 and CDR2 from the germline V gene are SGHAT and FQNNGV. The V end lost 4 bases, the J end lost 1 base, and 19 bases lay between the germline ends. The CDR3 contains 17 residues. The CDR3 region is CASSSHREGPGQETQYF. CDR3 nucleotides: TGTGCCAGCAGCTCCCACAGGGAAGGGCCAGGCCAAGAGACCCAGTACTTC.

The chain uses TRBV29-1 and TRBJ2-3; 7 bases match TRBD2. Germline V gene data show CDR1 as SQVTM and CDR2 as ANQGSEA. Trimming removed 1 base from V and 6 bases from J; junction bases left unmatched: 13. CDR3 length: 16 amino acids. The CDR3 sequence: CSVEVGVASGTDTQYF. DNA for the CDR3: TGCAGCGTTGAAGTGGGGGTGGCTAGCGGAACCGATACGCAGTATTTT.

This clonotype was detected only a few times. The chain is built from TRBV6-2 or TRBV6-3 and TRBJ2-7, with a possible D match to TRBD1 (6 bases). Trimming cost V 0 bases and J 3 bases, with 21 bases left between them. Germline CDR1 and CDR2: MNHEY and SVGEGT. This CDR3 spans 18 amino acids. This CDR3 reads CASSYSQGPRYNYYEQYF. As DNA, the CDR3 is TGTGCCAGCAGTTACTCGCAGGGGCCAAGATACAATTACTACGAGCAGTACTTC.

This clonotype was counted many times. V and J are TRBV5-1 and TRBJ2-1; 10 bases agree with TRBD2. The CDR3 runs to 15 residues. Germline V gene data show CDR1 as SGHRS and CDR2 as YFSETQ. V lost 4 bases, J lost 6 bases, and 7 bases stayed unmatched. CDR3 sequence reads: CASSIGTSAFNEQFF. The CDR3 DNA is TGCGCCAGCAGCATCGGGACTAGCGCTTTCAATGAGCAGTTCTTC.